These 30 T cell receptor beta chains were all obtained from the same sample, sequenced in a study of CD8 T cells in Susac syndrome. Random hexamers served to reverse transcribe roughly 0.5 to 1 ug RNA. TCRdb called the immunoSEQ multiplex PCR reads again in MiXCR, with one record for every CDR3 protein. This sample carries about 300,000 distinct CDR3 sequences, over 75% of them seen once, and the ten largest clones take roughly 0.21%. The specimen sequenced was CD8+ T cells from PBMCs. These TCRs come from a human donor with multiple sclerosis.

The CDR3 region is CASSLLGGVNEQFF. CDR3 coding DNA: TGTGCCAGCAGTTTACTTGGAGGCGTCAATGAGCAGTTCTTC. The chain recombines TRBV28 with TRBJ2-1, with a possible D match to TRBD2 (5 bases). This CDR3 comprises 14 residues. V lost 2 bases and J lost 6, with 11 bases in between. Germline CDR1 reads MDHEN; CDR2 reads SYDVKM.

The chain carries TRBV18 and TRBJ1-2; D remains ambiguous. The V end was cut by 2 bases, the J end by 7 bases, with 8 bases between. The CDR3 is 12 amino acids. Looked up from germline, CDR1 is KGHSH and CDR2 is LQKENI. The CDR3 loop is CASSPEGSGYTF. In DNA, the CDR3 is TGTGCCAGCTCACCAGAGGGAAGTGGCTACACCTTC.

The chain carries TRBV3-1 and TRBJ2-1; no reliable D call. The CDR3 loop spans 11 amino acids. The germline gives CDR1 LGHDT, CDR2 YNNKEL (reference sequence). V lost 2 bases, J lost 8 bases, and 4 bases lay in between. The CDR3 DNA is TGTGCCAGCAGCCAACTTGATGAGCAGTTCTTC. Translation: CASSQLDEQFF.

This clonotype is a singleton in its sample. V gene TRBV15 combines with J gene TRBJ2-7, with 7 bases identical to TRBD2. The CDR3 sequence is 14 residues long. J was trimmed by 1 base and V by 3 bases; bases with no gene match: 3. Germline V lookup: CDR1 LNHNV, CDR2 YYDKDF (reference sequence). CDR3 sequence reads: CATSSTGGSYEQYF. The CDR3 DNA reads TGTGCCACCAGCAGCACGGGGGGTTCCTACGAGCAGTACTTC.

The CDR3 reads CASSQEIEQTSSYNEQFF. The DNA for the CDR3 is TGTGCCAGCAGCCAAGAAATAGAGCAGACTAGCTCCTACAATGAGCAGTTCTTC. The gene calls are TRBV3-1 and TRBJ2-1, with D maybe TRBD2 (6 bases). This CDR3 comprises 18 residues. Germline assignment: CDR1 LGHDT and CDR2 YNNKEL (reference sequence). The V and J ends lost 0 bases and 0 bases respectively, with 15 bases between them.

The genes are TRBV24-1 and TRBJ2-2; tentative D call: TRBD1 (7 bases). This CDR3 comprises 18 residues. With 2 bases removed from V and 1 base from J, the gap between germline ends came to 16 bases. The V gene's germline CDR1 is KGHDR and CDR2 SFDVKD. In nucleotides, the CDR3 is TGTGCCACCAGTGATTCTAGGACAGGACTATGGAACACCGGGGAGCTGTTTTTT. The encoded protein is CATSDSRTGLWNTGELFF.

J is TRBJ1-1 and V is TRBV4-3; 7 bases line up with TRBD1. This CDR3 is built from 15 residues. Trimming at V came to 1 base and at J to 3 bases, leaving 5 bases not matched to a gene. Germline-derived CDR1 and CDR2 are LGHNA and YSLEER. CDR3 residues: CASSQGAGGYTEAFF. Written as DNA, the CDR3 is TGCGCCAGCAGCCAAGGGGCAGGGGGGTACACTGAAGCTTTCTTT.

The gene calls are TRBV7-2 and TRBJ1-3, with D perhaps matching TRBD1 (5 bases). V was pared by 5 bases and J by 2 bases, with 10 bases between. There are 14 residues in the CDR3. Germline CDR1 is SGHTA and CDR2 is FQGNSA. The CDR3 spells CASSTDTTGNTIYF. The CDR3 bases are TGTGCCAGCAGCACGGACACAACTGGAAACACCATATATTTT. Supplemented by reference TRBV7-2 and TRBJ1-3, the full variable domain reads GAGVSQSPSNKVTEKGKDVELRCDPISGHTALYWYRQSLGQGLEFLIYFQGNSAPDKSGLPSDRFSAERTGGSVSTLTIQRTQQEDSAVYLCASSTDTTGNTIYFGEGSWLTVV.

The chain carries TRBV6-5 and TRBJ1-1; the D gene is possibly TRBD1 (6 bases). Trimming took 6 bases from V and 7 from J, leaving 15 bases between them. Germline assignment: CDR1 MNHEY and CDR2 SVGAGI. CDR3 size: 13 residues. The CDR3 spells CASSQWRQDEAFF. In DNA, the CDR3 is TGTGCCAGCAGCCAATGGAGACAGGATGAAGCTTTCTTT.

This chain uses TRBV24-1 with TRBJ2-3; 12 bases match TRBD2. CDR3 length: 16 residues. CDR1 and CDR2 (germline): KGHDR, SFDVKD. V dropped 4 bases and J dropped 5; count of bases not matched to a gene: 6. CDR3: CATSDTSGRYGDTQYF. CDR3 in DNA: TGTGCCACCAGTGACACTAGCGGGAGGTATGGAGATACGCAGTATTTT.

This clonotype has a handful of counts. CDR3 sequence: CASSLVRGGAEKLFF. CDR3 nucleotide sequence: TGTGCCAGCAGCTTAGTGCGGGGGGGTGCTGAAAAACTGTTTTTT. The chain recombines TRBV7-8 with TRBJ1-4; the D gene is possibly TRBD1 (5 bases). The ends were cut back, 1 base at V and 7 bases at J, with 13 bases in the middle. CDR3 length equals 15 residues. Germline lookup yields CDR1 SGHVS and CDR2 FQNEAQ.

The chain links TRBV19 to TRBJ1-1, with 7 bases aligning to TRBD1. This CDR3 has 18 amino acids. Germline CDR1 reads LNHDA; CDR2 reads SQIVND (reference sequence). With 3 bases clipped from V and 0 bases from J, the junction kept 13 bases outside the gene matches. CDR3 sequence reads: CASSIILQGYGVNTEAFF. The CDR3 DNA follows: TGTGCCAGTAGTATTATCTTACAGGGGTATGGCGTGAACACTGAAGCTTTCTTT.

The chain combines TRBV30 with TRBJ2-7, with a weak D call TRBD1 (5 bases). The V gene lost 4 bases and the J gene lost 3 bases, with 10 bases spanning the gap. The CDR3 spans 12 residues. CDR1 is GTSNPN and CDR2 is SVGIG in the germline V gene (reference sequence). The CDR3 DNA reads TGTGCCTGGACGGACAAGGTCTACGAGCAGTACTTC. Amino acid sequence: CAWTDKVYEQYF.

This CDR3 is CSASRAGGPGNEQFF. In DNA form, the CDR3 reads TGCAGTGCTTCACGAGCGGGAGGGCCAGGCAATGAGCAGTTCTTC. The chain couples TRBV20-1 to TRBJ2-1, with TRBD2 matching 10 bases. With 5 bases clipped from V and 6 bases from J, the junction kept 10 bases outside the gene matches. The germline V gene encodes CDR1 DFQATT and CDR2 SNEGSKA (reference sequence). This CDR3 region has 15 residues.

V is TRBV27 and J is TRBJ2-3, with TRBD2 as a possible D gene (6 bases). V lost 8 bases, J lost 0 bases, and 9 bases lay in between. The CDR3 is 13 residues long. CDR1 and CDR2 from the germline V gene are MNHEY and SMNVEV (reference sequence). CDR3 nucleotides: TGTGCCAGCGGGCGGGGAAGCACAGATACGCAGTATTTT. Translated, it gives CASGRGSTDTQYF.

The chain joins TRBV20-1 to TRBJ2-2; unclear D gene. The CDR3 extends over 17 amino acids. Germline-derived CDR1 and CDR2 are DFQATT and SNEGSKA (reference sequence). The V end was cut by 0 bases, the J end by 4 bases, with 18 bases between. For the CDR3, the DNA is TGCAGTGCTAGAGATCCGACAACGGGCCACCTCACCGGGGAGCTGTTTTTT. As protein: CSARDPTTGHLTGELFF.

The V gene is TRBV28, the J gene TRBJ2-7, with D unresolved. V was trimmed by 1 base and J by 6 bases, leaving 7 bases between them. The CDR3 has 12 amino acids. Germline V gene lookup returns CDR1 MDHEN and CDR2 SYDVKM. This CDR3 reads CASSLLGTEQYF. Here the CDR3 DNA reads TGTGCCAGCAGTTTATTGGGAACCGAGCAGTACTTC.

The chain links TRBV27 to TRBJ2-7, with D perhaps matching TRBD1 (6 bases). Germline V gene data show CDR1 as MNHEY and CDR2 as SMNVEV (reference sequence). The CDR3 sequence is 13 residues long. Deletions cut 2 bases from V and 5 bases from J, with 10 bases between. The DNA of the CDR3 is TGTGCCAGCAGTTTAGGGCAGGGGCACGAGCAGTACTTC. It encodes CASSLGQGHEQYF.

The chain links TRBV13 to TRBJ2-2; 13 nucleotides match TRBD2. The CDR3 runs 23 residues. J lost 3 bases, V lost 0 bases, and 19 bases had no gene match. CDR1 and CDR2 (germline): PRHDT, FYEKMQ (reference sequence). The CDR3 region is CASSLGQPLAGGPIGSDTGELFF. In nucleotides, the CDR3 is TGTGCCAGCAGCTTAGGCCAGCCACTAGCGGGAGGGCCTATCGGTAGCGACACCGGGGAGCTGTTTTTT.

The chain employs TRBV23-1 and TRBJ2-7; tentatively, D is TRBD1 or TRBD2 (7 bases each). Being an ORF, TRBV23-1 has a function that is uncertain. The CDR3 is 19 amino acids. The ends were cut back, 2 bases at V and 0 bases at J, with 23 bases in the middle. CDR3 bases: TGCGCCAGCAGTCAAAAGGGGCTGGGGGGGACAGAGAGCTCCTACGAGCAGTACTTC. Protein sequence: CASSQKGLGGTESSYEQYF.

V usage is TRBV5-4 and J usage is TRBJ2-3; 9 bases line up with TRBD2. The germline V gene has CDR1 SGHNT and CDR2 YYREEE (reference sequence). The CDR3 covers 14 residues. Trimming at V came to 7 bases and at J to 6 bases, leaving 9 bases not matched to a gene. CDR3 nucleotide sequence: TGTGCCAGCCGATTAGCGGGAGTACGGGATACGCAGTATTTT. It specifies CASRLAGVRDTQYF. Full variable domain (rest looked up from reference TRBV5-4 and TRBJ2-3): ETGVTQSPTHLIKTRGQQVTLRCSSQSGHNTVSWYQQALGQGPQFIFQYYREEENGRGNFPPRFSGLQFPNYSSELNVNALELDDSALYLCASRLAGVRDTQYFGPGTRLTVL.

The DNA of the CDR3 is TGCAGTGCCGAGATCGACAGCCTCTACGAGCAGTACTTC. This sequence encodes CSAEIDSLYEQYF. V gene TRBV20-1 combines with J gene TRBJ2-7, with D maybe TRBD1 (5 bases). This CDR3 contains 13 residues. Germline CDR1 and CDR2: DFQATT and SNEGSKA (reference sequence). Trimming took off 6 bases at V and 3 bases at J, with 15 bases between the two ends.

The V gene is TRBV4-3, the J gene TRBJ2-3; 7 nucleotides match TRBD2. Germline V gene lookup returns CDR1 LGHNA and CDR2 YSLEER. With V trimmed by 1 base and J by 5 bases, 6 bases remained unmatched. CDR3 length: 15 residues. The CDR3 region has the DNA TGCGCCAGCAGCCAAGGGGGGATAGCGGGAGATACGCAGTATTTT. Translating it yields CASSQGGIAGDTQYF.

The chain links TRBV20-1 to TRBJ2-7; 8 positions agree with TRBD1. There are 13 residues in the CDR3. Germline CDR1 DFQATT, CDR2 SNEGSKA (reference sequence). Trimming cost V 6 bases and J 12 bases; bases outside gene matches: 16. The CDR3 DNA follows: TGCAGTGCCAACCGGGACAGGAAATCGTCCGGGTACTTC. It encodes CSANRDRKSSGYF.

V usage is TRBV10-3 and J usage is TRBJ1-1; D is undetermined. CDR1 is ENHRY, CDR2 SYGVKD, per germline. This CDR3 comprises 14 residues. Trimming left V 0 bases short and J 0 bases short, with 5 bases between. CDR3 protein: CAISESTLNTEAFF. In DNA form, the CDR3 reads TGTGCCATCAGTGAGTCTACATTGAACACTGAAGCTTTCTTT.

This chain uses TRBV7-2 with TRBJ2-7; D gene ambiguous. V lost 2 bases and J 6 bases, leaving 8 bases between the germline ends. The CDR3 totals 12 residues. In germline, CDR1 is SGHTA, CDR2 FQGNSA. In DNA form, the CDR3 reads TGTGCCAGCAGCTTATCTTCCAGCGAGCAGTACTTC. Translation: CASSLSSSEQYF.

The chain couples TRBV6-5 to TRBJ2-1; 7 bases match TRBD1. Germline CDR1 and CDR2: MNHEY and SVGAGI. J gave up 5 bases and V 0 bases, and 1 base lay outside the gene matches. The CDR3 consists of 14 residues. In DNA, the CDR3 is TGTGCCAGCAGTTACTCGGGGACAGACAATGAGCAGTTCTTC. It specifies CASSYSGTDNEQFF.

The chain recombines TRBV28 with TRBJ2-7; D uncertain. Trimming pared 7 bases from V and 2 bases from J, leaving 21 bases between. This CDR3 is built from 16 residues. CDR1 is MDHEN, CDR2 SYDVKM, per germline. The CDR3 spells CASTPGAVGSTYEQYF. The CDR3 coding sequence is TGTGCCAGCACCCCGGGCGCGGTTGGGTCCACCTACGAGCAGTACTTC.

The chain carries TRBV28 and TRBJ1-2; no firm D call. The CDR3 runs to 13 residues. Looked up from germline, CDR1 is MDHEN and CDR2 is SYDVKM. V lost 6 bases, J lost 3 bases, and 11 bases lay in between. CDR3 nucleotides: TGTGCCAGCAGCTCTCAGGAGGACTATGGCTACACCTTC. Residues: CASSSQEDYGYTF.

V gene TRBV29-1 combines with J gene TRBJ1-1; D might be TRBD1 (5 bases). The CDR3 extends over 10 amino acids. V lost 4 bases and J 5 bases, leaving 5 bases between the germline ends. Germline CDR1 is SQVTM and CDR2 is ANQGSEA. The CDR3 DNA is TGCAGCGTTGGGGGGACTGAAGCTTTCTTT. Protein: CSVGGTEAFF.